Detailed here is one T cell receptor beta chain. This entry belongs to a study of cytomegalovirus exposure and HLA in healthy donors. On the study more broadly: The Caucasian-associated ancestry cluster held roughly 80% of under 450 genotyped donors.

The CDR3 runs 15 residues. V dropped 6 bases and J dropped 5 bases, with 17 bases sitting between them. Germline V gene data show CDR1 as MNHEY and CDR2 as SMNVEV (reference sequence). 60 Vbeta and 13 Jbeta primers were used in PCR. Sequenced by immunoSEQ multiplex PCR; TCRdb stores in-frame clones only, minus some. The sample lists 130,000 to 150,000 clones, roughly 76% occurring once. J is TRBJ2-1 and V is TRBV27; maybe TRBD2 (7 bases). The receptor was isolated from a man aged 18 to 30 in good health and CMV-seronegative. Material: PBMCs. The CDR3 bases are TGTGCCAGCAGCTTAACAGGGAGGGCCGACAATGAGCAGTTCTTC. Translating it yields CASSLTGRADNEQFF.